This TCR beta chain came from a study of human T cells and chemical hapten exposure. The library gave individual cDNA molecules unique molecular identifiers. Each CDR3 protein gets one entry after TCRdb re-called the RACE reads with MiXCR. The table shows roughly 80,000 distinct CDR3 sequences, with 8.6% occurring only once. Time point specified: healthy volunteer bleed at 6 weeks. Sequencing started from total RNA isolated from unfractionated whole blood. The CDR3 is 13 residues long. Germline CDR1 and CDR2: SNHLY and FYNNEI. Trimming cost V 9 bases and J 4 bases, with 15 bases left between them. The receptor comes from a female donor in good health. Some clones in this sample may be carry-over from other donors' samples. The specimen was whole blood. The chain employs TRBV2 and TRBJ1-2; D call uncertain. For the CDR3, the DNA is TGTGCCAGGAAGAGGGAGTCCAGCTATGGCTACACCTTC. This sequence encodes CARKRESSYGYTF.